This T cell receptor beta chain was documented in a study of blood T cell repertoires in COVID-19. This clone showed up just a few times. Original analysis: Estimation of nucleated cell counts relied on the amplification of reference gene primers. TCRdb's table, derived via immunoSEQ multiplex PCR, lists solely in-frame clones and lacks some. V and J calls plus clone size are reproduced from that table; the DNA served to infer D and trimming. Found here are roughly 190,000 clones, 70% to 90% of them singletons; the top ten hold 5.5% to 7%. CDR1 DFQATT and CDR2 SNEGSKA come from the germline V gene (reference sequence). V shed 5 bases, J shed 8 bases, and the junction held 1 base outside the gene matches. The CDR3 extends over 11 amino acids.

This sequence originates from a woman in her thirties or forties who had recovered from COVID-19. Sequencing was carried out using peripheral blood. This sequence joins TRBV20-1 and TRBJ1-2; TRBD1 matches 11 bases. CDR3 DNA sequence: TGCAGTGCTTGGACAGGGGGCGGCTACACCTTC. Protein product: CSAWTGGGYTF.